Sequencing of this TCR beta chain was carried out in a study of metastatic and nonmetastatic thyroid tumors. Study information: The comparison covered peripheral blood and tumor or nodule tissue in malignant and benign thyroid patients.

Every patient underwent thyroid surgery untreated. V lost 8 bases, J lost 0 bases, and 23 bases lay in between. The CDR3 spans 18 residues. Per germline, CDR1 MNHNS and CDR2 SASEGT. The table lists this clone with many counts. Its antigen is unknown. Original data processing: What underpinned the distant-metastasis classifier for papillary thyroid cancer was the set of CDR3 differences across clinicopathological groups. Through MiXCR, TCRdb re-clonotyped the PCR reads. TCRdb assigned the V and J calls; the authors' analysis was not used. The sample carries over 45,000 clones, around 20% recorded once. Study-wide results and caveats: Malignant thyroid tumors reportedly exceeded benign nodules significantly in TCR beta diversity, with the difference appearing in blood and tumor.

The sample was blood. V and J are TRBV6-1 and TRBJ1-3, with a possible D match to TRBD1 (5 bases). This sequence originates from a male donor with papillary thyroid cancer or a benign thyroid nodule (not recorded which). Some clones in this sample may be carry-over from other donors' samples. CDR3 loop: CASRHRLDSSLSGNTIYF. DNA for the CDR3: TGTGCCAGCCGGCACCGCTTAGACAGTTCTCTCTCTGGAAACACCATATATTTT.